Listed here are 22 T cell receptor beta chains from one sample, sequenced in a study of T-cell memory formation after mild COVID-19. TCRdb used MiXCR to reprocess the 5' RACE reads, holding one entry per CDR3 protein. Of around 420,000 distinct CDR3 sequences detected, less than 25% appear once; the ten largest clones hold around 8.7%. Sequencing was performed on PBMCs or a T cell subset sorted from them (not recorded which). The receptors come from an adult woman who had mild COVID-19 (a few samples of this study predate the infection). Cell type and time point are not known.

This clonotype has only a few counts. The gene calls are TRBV7-2 and TRBJ2-1; 13 nucleotides align to TRBD2. There are 16 residues in the CDR3. Trimming removed 5 bases from V and 8 bases from J; junction bases left unmatched: 9. Looked up from germline, CDR1 is SGHTA and CDR2 is FQGNSA. CDR3: CASSLGLAGYTDEQFF. The CDR3 DNA is TGTGCCAGCAGCCTGGGACTAGCGGGATATACCGATGAGCAGTTCTTC.

Only a few counts were recorded for this clonotype. The chain carries TRBV7-2 and TRBJ2-3; tentatively, D is TRBD2 (6 bases). The CDR3 has 17 amino acids. Germline-derived CDR1 and CDR2 are SGHTA and FQGNSA. Trimming shortened V by 1 base and J by 0 bases, and 14 bases separated the two germline ends. DNA of the CDR3: TGTGCCAGCAGCTTAGACGGGAGCGGACTCAGCACAGATACGCAGTATTTT. It yields the protein CASSLDGSGLSTDTQYF.

V usage is TRBV3-1 and J usage is TRBJ1-6; D unresolved. Per the germline V gene, CDR1 is LGHDT and CDR2 is YNNKEL (reference sequence). Trimming removed 1 base at V and 7 bases at J, with 17 bases between. This CDR3 region has 17 residues. The CDR3 region has the DNA TGTGCCAGCAGCCAAGGTGAAGGGTACTTTGGGAATTCACCCCTCCACTTT. Protein product: CASSQGEGYFGNSPLHF.

In its sample, this clonotype was seen a few times. V usage is TRBV12-3 or TRBV12-4 and J usage is TRBJ1-5; D is unresolved. The CDR3 is 13 amino acids. The ends were cut back, 2 bases at V and 5 bases at J, with 7 bases in the middle. The CDR3 sequence is CASSLLGYQPQHF. The CDR3 DNA follows: TGTGCCAGCAGTTTACTCGGTTATCAGCCCCAGCATTTT.

CDR3 in DNA: TGTGCCAGCAGCCCCGAGAGCGGGGGTGGAAACATTCAGTACTTC. Amino acid sequence: CASSPESGGGNIQYF. The V and J genes are TRBV4-2 and TRBJ2-4; 8 nucleotides align to TRBD2. This CDR3 has 15 residues. Germline CDR1 and CDR2: LGHNA and YNFKEQ. The trim removed 4 bases at V and 6 bases at J, leaving 8 bases unmatched.

CDR3 loop: CSAPSGTVREKLFF. The DNA for the CDR3 is TGCAGTGCTCCTTCAGGGACAGTCAGGGAAAAACTGTTTTTT. V is TRBV20-1 and J is TRBJ1-4; TRBD1 aligns across 7 bases. Germline CDR1 and CDR2: DFQATT and SNEGSKA (reference sequence). The CDR3 runs 14 residues. Trimming cost V 5 bases and J 8 bases; bases outside gene matches: 11.

This clonotype was counted a few times. This chain connects TRBV5-6 to TRBJ2-1; perhaps TRBD2 as D (5 bases). The V end was cut by 1 base, the J end by 0 bases, with 11 bases between. The germline CDR1 and CDR2 sequences are SGHDT and YYEEEE. CDR3 length: 16 residues. The CDR3 protein is CASSLMERSSYNEQFF. CDR3 coding DNA: TGTGCCAGCAGCTTGATGGAGCGGAGCTCCTACAATGAGCAGTTCTTC.

The chain combines TRBV2 with TRBJ1-2; weak D call: TRBD1 (5 bases). CDR1 is SNHLY and CDR2 is FYNNEI in the germline V gene. There are 11 residues in the CDR3. Trimming shortened V by 6 bases and J by 10 bases, and 12 bases separated the two germline ends. CDR3 sequence (DNA): TGTGCCAGCAGGGTTCAGGGTGCCTACACCTTC. As protein: CASRVQGAYTF.

In its sample, this clonotype was seen a few times. This chain uses TRBV7-2 with TRBJ1-2; possible D gene TRBD1, 5 bases. Germline V CDR1 and CDR2: SGHTA, FQGNSA. This CDR3 has 13 amino acids. Trimming pared 1 base from V and 8 bases from J, leaving 11 bases between. The DNA of the CDR3 is TGTGCCAGCAGCTTAGAGGGACTTCGGGGCTACACCTTC. Protein product: CASSLEGLRGYTF.

This rearrangement joins TRBV9 to TRBJ2-2; TRBD2 is a possible D gene (5 bases). Germline V gives CDR1 SGDLS, CDR2 YYNGEE. Deletions cut 5 bases from V and 4 bases from J, with 9 bases between. The CDR3 is made up of 13 amino acids. CDR3 coding DNA: TGTGCCAGCAGGGCGGAGGTCACCGGGGAGCTGTTTTTT. It is translated as CASRAEVTGELFF.

This sequence joins TRBV7-9 and TRBJ2-5; a possible D gene is TRBD1 (5 bases). V shed 4 bases and J shed 4 bases, with 10 bases lying between them. The CDR3 runs 13 residues. Germline V gene data show CDR1 as SEHNR and CDR2 as FQNEAQ (reference sequence). The CDR3 nucleotides read TGTGCCAGCAGCTGGGGCCATACAGAGACCCAGTACTTC. It encodes CASSWGHTETQYF.

Only a few counts were recorded for this clonotype. The rearrangement uses TRBV20-1 and TRBJ1-4; D may be TRBD1 (5 bases). Germline loops: CDR1 DFQATT, CDR2 SNEGSKA (reference sequence). Trimming stripped 0 bases from V and 6 bases from J, with 11 bases between. The CDR3 is made up of 14 amino acids. The CDR3 coding sequence is TGCAGTGCTAGAGATCTGAAGGGGCATGAAAAACTGTTTTTT. The encoded protein is CSARDLKGHEKLFF.

The rearrangement links TRBV4-2 to TRBJ2-5, with D possibly being TRBD2 (7 bases). This CDR3 region has 15 residues. Germline V gene lookup returns CDR1 LGHNA and CDR2 YNFKEQ. Trimming removed 1 base from V and 2 bases from J, with 11 bases in between. The CDR3 spells CASSQGAGTQETQYF. DNA for the CDR3: TGTGCCAGCAGCCAAGGAGCGGGGACACAAGAGACCCAGTACTTC.

V is TRBV18 and J is TRBJ1-1; maybe TRBD1 (5 bases). Germline V gene lookup returns CDR1 KGHSH and CDR2 LQKENI. The ends were cut back, 0 bases at V and 10 bases at J, with 15 bases in the middle. CDR3 length equals 14 residues. CDR3 in amino acids: CASSPPSRPGTAFF. For the CDR3, the DNA is TGTGCCAGCTCACCACCGTCCAGGCCGGGGACAGCTTTCTTT.

The chain combines TRBV5-1 with TRBJ2-7; D unclear. CDR1 and CDR2 from the germline V gene are SGHRS and YFSETQ. CDR3 length: 18 residues. With 0 bases removed from V and 3 bases from J, the gap between germline ends came to 22 bases. The CDR3 loop is CASSLGSGLSPPNYEQYF. CDR3 bases: TGCGCCAGCAGCTTGGGATCTGGGCTTAGTCCACCAAACTACGAGCAGTACTTC.

This clonotype was picked up a small number of times. The chain joins TRBV4-1 to TRBJ1-2; D remains ambiguous. CDR1 and CDR2 (germline): MGHRA, YSYEKL. The V end was cut by 1 base, the J end by 3 bases, with 12 bases between. This CDR3 region has 15 residues. CDR3 DNA sequence: TGCGCCAGCAGCCAAGGTCCCGGGGAAGACTATGGCTACACCTTC. Residues: CASSQGPGEDYGYTF.

This clonotype has only a few counts. Here the CDR3 DNA reads TGTGCCAGCGGCCCCCTTAGCACCGGGGAGCTGTTTTTT. As protein: CASGPLSTGELFF. The chain has TRBV25-1 and TRBJ2-2; D ambiguous. This CDR3 spans 13 amino acids. The germline V and J ends were trimmed by 8 bases and 4 bases, with 11 bases remaining between them. Germline V CDR1 and CDR2: MGHDK, SYGVNS.

The rearrangement joins TRBV6-1 to TRBJ1-5; D remains ambiguous. Germline loops: CDR1 MNHNS, CDR2 SASEGT. V was cut by 5 bases and J by 0 bases, with 11 bases left in between. The CDR3 runs to 15 residues. The CDR3 spells CASSIQTLSNQPQHF. The CDR3 DNA is TGTGCCAGCAGTATTCAGACACTTAGCAATCAGCCCCAGCATTTT.

This clonotype was detected only a few times. V and J are TRBV6-1 and TRBJ2-1; D not certain. The CDR3 length is 14 residues. Germline-derived CDR1 and CDR2 are MNHNS and SASEGT. The V end was cut by 5 bases, the J end by 5 bases, with 13 bases between. This chain's CDR3 is CASSPHSQNNEQFF. The DNA of the CDR3 is TGTGCCAGCAGTCCTCACTCCCAAAACAATGAGCAGTTCTTC.

J is TRBJ1-6 and V is TRBV7-3; the match to TRBD1 covers 7 bases. This CDR3 comprises 15 residues. V dropped 6 bases and J dropped 9; count of bases not matched to a gene: 11. Germline V CDR1 and CDR2: SGHTA, FQGTGA. For the CDR3, the DNA is TGTGCCAGCAGTCGAACAGGGGCCGGAGGTTCACCCCTCCACTTT. It yields the protein CASSRTGAGGSPLHF.

The chain links TRBV5-1 to TRBJ1-1; possibly TRBD1 for D (5 bases). The V gene's germline CDR1 is SGHRS and CDR2 YFSETQ. This CDR3 is built from 14 residues. Between the trimmed V and J ends, which lost 2 bases and 3 bases, there was a span of 11 bases. The CDR3, as DNA: TGCGCCAGCAGCTTAACCAGGGTGGACACTGAAGCTTTCTTT. This sequence encodes CASSLTRVDTEAFF.

For the CDR3, the DNA is TGTGCCAGCAGCTTAAAGAACTGGGATCCCCGACAGACTGGGGCCAACGTCCTGACTTTC. The encoded protein is CASSLKNWDPRQTGANVLTF. This chain uses TRBV7-3 with TRBJ2-6; tentative D call: TRBD1 (5 bases). With 1 base removed from V and 2 bases from J, the gap between germline ends came to 21 bases. CDR1 SGHTA and CDR2 FQGTGA come from the germline V gene. This CDR3 has 20 amino acids.